Each of the 19 T cell receptor beta chains below was sequenced from the same sample in a study of blood T cell repertoires in COVID-19. Assay used: immunoSEQ multiplex PCR; TCRdb lists only in-frame clones, some missing. The repertoire holds over 600,000 clones, with over 80% as singletons. Sequencing input: peripheral blood. These receptors originate from a woman between 18 and 29 years old with acute or convalescent COVID-19.

In DNA, the CDR3 is TGTGCCAGCAGTGCTCGGGGGGGCCGGAACGAGCAGTACTTC. Its translation is CASSARGGRNEQYF. The chain combines TRBV27 with TRBJ2-7, with 8 bases fitting TRBD2. Per germline, CDR1 MNHEY and CDR2 SMNVEV (reference sequence). V shed 5 bases, J shed 5 bases, and the junction held 8 bases outside the gene matches. The CDR3 runs to 14 residues.

The J gene is TRBJ1-1, the V gene TRBV12-5; TRBD1 matches at 7 bases. The V gene end was trimmed by 5 bases and the J gene end by 2 bases; junction bases not matched to a gene: 5. This CDR3 spans 14 amino acids. Germline values: CDR1 LGHNT, CDR2 FRNRAP. CDR3 loop: CASGTGTDNTEAFF. For the CDR3, the DNA is TGTGCTAGTGGTACCGGGACAGACAACACTGAAGCTTTCTTT. Full variable domain (outside the CDR3, taken from reference TRBV12-5 and TRBJ1-1): DARVTQTPRHKVTEMGQEVTMRCQPILGHNTVFWYRQTMMQGLELLAYFRNRAPLDDSGMPKDRFSAEMPDATLATLKIQPSEPRDSAVYFCASGTGTDNTEAFFGQGTRLTVV.

The chain recombines TRBV5-5 with TRBJ2-2; D gene ambiguous. Germline CDR1 SGHKS, CDR2 YYEKEE (reference sequence). The CDR3 runs 14 residues. Trimming removed 0 bases at V and 4 bases at J, with 7 bases between. The CDR3 loop reads CASSLDLGTGELFF. CDR3 nucleotides: TGTGCCAGCAGCTTGGATCTCGGCACCGGGGAGCTGTTTTTT. Filled out from reference TRBV5-5 and TRBJ2-2, the complete variable domain reads DAGVTQSPTHLIKTRGQQVTLRCSPISGHKSVSWYQQVLGQGPQFIFQYYEKEERGRGNFPDRFSARQFPNYSSELNVNALLLGDSALYLCASSLDLGTGELFFGEGSRLTVL.

The chain is built from TRBV11-2 and TRBJ2-7, with TRBD2 identical over 10 bases. V dropped 1 base and J dropped 7; count of bases not matched to a gene: 13. Germline CDR1 SGHAT, CDR2 FQNNGV. The CDR3 runs to 17 residues. The CDR3: CASSLALGVAGGFEQYF. The CDR3 nucleotides read TGTGCCAGCAGCTTAGCCCTAGGCGTAGCGGGGGGCTTTGAGCAGTACTTC.

This rearrangement joins TRBV9 to TRBJ2-1; 7 bases fit TRBD2. Germline assignment: CDR1 SGDLS and CDR2 YYNGEE. The CDR3 runs to 15 residues. Trimming at V came to 0 bases and at J to 2 bases, leaving 2 bases not matched to a gene. This CDR3 is CASSVEAGTYNEQFF. The CDR3 DNA is TGTGCCAGCAGCGTAGAAGCGGGAACCTACAATGAGCAGTTCTTC.

The chain is built from TRBV11-2 and TRBJ1-1, with a possible D match to TRBD1 (5 bases). The length of the CDR3 is 15 residues. Trimming removed 5 bases from V and 6 bases from J, with 19 bases in between. In germline, CDR1 is SGHAT, CDR2 FQNNGV. CDR3 sequence (DNA): TGTGCCAGCAGCCCCAATACAGGAGTCAAAGCTGAAGCTTTCTTT. Translated, it gives CASSPNTGVKAEAFF.

V and J are TRBV9 and TRBJ2-1; unclear D gene. This CDR3 has 13 residues. Germline assignment: CDR1 SGDLS and CDR2 YYNGEE. The germline V and J ends were trimmed by 2 bases and 8 bases, with 11 bases remaining between them. The DNA of the CDR3 is TGTGCCAGCAGCGTTGCAGTTTCCGATGAGCAGTTCTTC. Translation gives CASSVAVSDEQFF.

The chain has TRBV12-5 and TRBJ1-3, with a weak D call TRBD1 (6 bases). From germline, CDR1 is LGHNT and CDR2 FRNRAP. The CDR3 consists of 16 residues. The V end lost 7 bases, the J end lost 0 bases, and 16 bases lay between the germline ends. The CDR3, as DNA: TGTGCTAGTGTCATACAGGGAGAGGTCTCTGGAAACACCATATATTTT. Protein sequence: CASVIQGEVSGNTIYF.

V is TRBV9 and J is TRBJ1-1; 8 bases are shared with TRBD1. V lost 3 bases and J lost 3; bases outside the gene matches: 4. This CDR3 is built from 14 residues. The germline V gene encodes CDR1 SGDLS and CDR2 YYNGEE. CDR3 residues: CASSETGVHTEAFF. The CDR3 coding sequence is TGTGCCAGCAGCGAGACAGGGGTGCACACTGAAGCTTTCTTT.

V gene TRBV7-9 combines with J gene TRBJ2-7; perhaps TRBD1 as D (6 bases). This CDR3 is built from 14 residues. Germline V gene data show CDR1 as SEHNR and CDR2 as FQNEAQ (reference sequence). Trimming left V 5 bases short and J 7 bases short, with 18 bases between. The CDR3 is CASSPSGDTPEQYF. DNA of the CDR3: TGTGCCAGCAGCCCGTCCGGGGACACCCCTGAGCAGTACTTC.

V and J are TRBV6-2 or TRBV6-3 and TRBJ2-1, with 9 positions matching TRBD2. The CDR3 runs 15 residues. V shed 2 bases, J shed 7 bases, and the junction held 6 bases outside the gene matches. Per germline, CDR1 MNHEY and CDR2 SVGEGT. In DNA form, the CDR3 reads TGTGCCAGCAGTTACGCCGCGGGGGGGCCTAATGAGCAGTTCTTC. Encoded protein: CASSYAAGGPNEQFF.

The V call is TRBV5-1, the J call TRBJ1-2, with unresolved D. The CDR3 sequence is 13 residues long. CDR1 is SGHRS and CDR2 is YFSETQ in the germline V gene. V lost 1 base and J lost 4, with 8 bases in between. The CDR3: CASSLRRLYGYTF. The CDR3 nucleotides read TGCGCCAGCAGCTTGAGGCGACTCTATGGCTACACCTTC.

This clone was seen more than once but under ten times. The chain carries TRBV19 and TRBJ2-1, with D possibly matching TRBD2 (5 bases). The CDR3 consists of 16 residues. Trimming removed 3 bases at V and 4 bases at J, with 16 bases between. CDR1 and CDR2 (germline): LNHDA, SQIVND (reference sequence). The chain's CDR3 is CASSIWAGERYNEQFF. CDR3 DNA sequence: TGTGCCAGTAGTATTTGGGCCGGGGAAAGATACAATGAGCAGTTCTTC.

This chain joins TRBV5-4 and TRBJ1-2; D is perhaps TRBD1 (6 bases). The V gene's germline CDR1 is SGHNT and CDR2 YYREEE (reference sequence). Trimming took off 4 bases at V and 7 bases at J, with 17 bases between the two ends. CDR3 size: 14 residues. CDR3: CASSRGGGNGGYTF. The CDR3 coding sequence is TGTGCCAGCAGCCGAGGGGGGGGTAACGGTGGCTACACCTTC.

The rearrangement joins TRBV20-1 to TRBJ2-1, with TRBD2 identical over 8 bases. CDR3 size: 15 residues. Germline CDR1 is DFQATT and CDR2 is SNEGSKA (reference sequence). J gave up 8 bases and V 3 bases, and 12 bases lay outside the gene matches. CDR3: CSASRRGALEDEQFF. In DNA form, the CDR3 reads TGCAGTGCTAGTAGGCGGGGGGCCCTAGAGGATGAGCAGTTCTTC.

The V gene is TRBV5-1, the J gene TRBJ2-1, with D possibly matching TRBD1 (6 bases). CDR3 size: 15 residues. Deletions cut 5 bases from V and 1 base from J, with 13 bases between. In germline, CDR1 is SGHRS, CDR2 YFSETQ. DNA for the CDR3: TGCGCCAGCAGAAGGGCGACAGGTTCCTACAATGAGCAGTTCTTC. This encodes CASRRATGSYNEQFF.

The rearrangement uses TRBV11-3 and TRBJ2-2, with 9 bases aligning to TRBD1. The CDR3 is 17 residues long. The germline CDR1 and CDR2 sequences are SGHNT and YENEEA. V shed 3 bases, J shed 7 bases, and the junction held 12 bases outside the gene matches. The CDR3 loop reads CASSFGPGQGIGGELFF. CDR3 DNA sequence: TGTGCCAGCAGCTTTGGGCCCGGACAGGGGATCGGCGGGGAGCTGTTTTTT. Full variable domain (rest looked up from reference TRBV11-3 and TRBJ2-2): EAGVVQSPRYKIIEKKQPVAFWCNPISGHNTLYWYLQNLGQGPELLIRYENEEAVDDSQLPKDRFSAERLKGVDSTLKIQPAELGDSAVYLCASSFGPGQGIGGELFFGEGSRLTVL.

The J gene is TRBJ2-3, the V gene TRBV3-1 (or the pseudogene TRBV3-2); the match to TRBD2 covers 9 bases. In germline, CDR1 is LGHDT, CDR2 YNNKEL (reference sequence). V shed 5 bases, J shed 1 base, and the junction held 4 bases outside the gene matches. The CDR3 has 15 residues. Here the CDR3 reads CASSAIAGGTDTQYF. CDR3 bases: TGTGCCAGCAGCGCTATAGCGGGGGGCACAGATACGCAGTATTTT.

This chain uses TRBV2 with TRBJ2-7; 7 bases agree with TRBD1. The trim removed 11 bases at V and 0 bases at J, leaving 4 bases unmatched. CDR1 and CDR2 from the germline V gene are SNHLY and FYNNEI. This CDR3 has 12 residues. CDR3 residues: CAGGQHSYEQYF. In DNA form, the CDR3 reads TGTGCCGGGGGACAGCACTCCTACGAGCAGTACTTC.